This T cell receptor beta chain originates from a study of T cell changes during pregnancy in multiple sclerosis. The CDR3 has 15 amino acids. The germline V gene has CDR1 SSHAT and CDR2 FNYEAQ (reference sequence). In the case of this clone: Its ends do not fully match the called genes, so a read error is possible.

Sequencing was performed with immunoSEQ multiplex PCR; in TCRdb, only in-frame clones are kept and a portion is missing. This table holds about 70,000 clones, 90% to 95% found once. The sequence was collected from a female donor in good health, enrolled as a control in a pregnancy study. The chain uses TRBV7-7 and TRBJ2-1, with TRBD1 matching over 9 bases. The sequencing used peripheral blood, collected in the second trimester of pregnancy. CDR3 in DNA: TGTGCTAGCAGTCTGGGACAGGGTCGCAACAATGAGCAGTTCTTC. As protein: CASSLGQGRNNEQFF.